The rows below give T cell receptor beta chains drawn from one sample of a study of control samples from healthy donors and cancer patients. The protocol was immunoSEQ multiplex PCR, while the TCRdb copy is restricted to in-frame clones and leaves out a portion. The sample carries 170,000 or so clones, over 80% recorded once. Sequencing input: blood. The receptors come from a young man in good health. Both conserved end residues are part of each CDR3. A D gene is named only where the DNA matches it firmly. Clone size is not always given. Where it is, it says once, few, many or a class for expanded clones.

j_call	clone_size	d_call	v_call	cdr3_aa	cdr3_nt
TRBJ2-2	-	-	TRBV10-3	CATGTVDTGELFF	TGTGCCACCGGGACGGTTGACACCGGGGAGCTGTTTTTT
TRBJ1-4	-	TRBD1	TRBV6-5	CASSHRGTNEKLFF	TGTGCCAGCAGTCACAGGGGCACTAATGAAAAACTGTTTTTT
TRBJ2-2	-	-	TRBV24-1	CATNGAKGTGELFF	TGTGCCACCAATGGGGCCAAAGGCACCGGGGAGCTGTTTTTT
TRBJ2-3	-	-	TRBV7-8	CASSLGPSGDTQYF	TGTGCCAGCAGCTTAGGTCCCAGCGGAGATACGCAGTATTTT
TRBJ1-2	-	-	TRBV6-2/TRBV6-3	CASSGPSFYGYTF	TGTGCCAGCAGTGGCCCATCGTTCTATGGCTACACCTTC
TRBJ1-4	-	TRBD1	TRBV12-5	CASGSGQGGEKLFF	TGTGCTAGTGGTTCGGGACAGGGCGGGGAAAAACTGTTTTTT
TRBJ1-5	few	-	TRBV3-1/TRBV3-2	CASSLGVGSNQPQHF	TGTGCCAGCAGCCTAGGGGTAGGGAGCAATCAGCCCCAGCATTTT
TRBJ1-1	-	TRBD1	TRBV19	CASSVGQGARTEAFF	TGTGCCAGTAGTGTTGGACAGGGGGCGCGAACTGAAGCTTTCTTT
TRBJ1-2	-	-	TRBV2	CASSDRDPYGYTF	TGTGCCAGCAGTGACAGGGATCCCTATGGCTACACCTTC
TRBJ1-4	-	-	TRBV5-4	CASSPWGVSEKLFF	TGTGCCAGCAGCCCTTGGGGAGTATCAGAAAAACTGTTTTTT
TRBJ2-1	-	TRBD2	TRBV2	CASTGGGDLYNEQFF	TGTGCCAGCACAGGCGGGGGGGATCTATACAATGAGCAGTTCTTC